The 4 T cell receptor beta chains below come from one sample, sequenced in a study of blood T cell repertoires in COVID-19. Profiled with immunoSEQ multiplex PCR; TCRdb holds only in-frame clones, not every one. The data contain roughly 330,000 clones, roughly 90% of them singletons. The sequenced material came from peripheral blood. The receptors stem from a man aged 18 to 35 who had recovered from COVID-19.

Concerning this clone itself: Other DNA sequences in this sample translate to the same CDR3. The gene calls are TRBV5-4 and TRBJ2-7; TRBD1 agrees at 10 bases. V lost 4 bases to trimming and J lost 5 bases; unmatched junction nucleotides: 6. The CDR3 length is 14 residues. Per the germline V gene, CDR1 is SGHNT and CDR2 is YYREEE (reference sequence). CDR3 loop: CASSPGQGVDEQYF. The CDR3 bases are TGTGCCAGCAGCCCCGGACAGGGGGTGGACGAGCAGTACTTC.

The chain joins TRBV3-1 (or the pseudogene TRBV3-2) to TRBJ2-7, with TRBD1 matching over 7 bases. CDR1 LGHDT and CDR2 YNNKEL come from the germline V gene (reference sequence). V shed 1 base and J 5 bases; nucleotides not matched to a gene: 8. This CDR3 spans 15 amino acids. CDR3 residues: CASSQGTGWVDEQYF. CDR3 sequence (DNA): TGTGCCAGCAGCCAAGGGACAGGTTGGGTGGACGAGCAGTACTTC.

V usage is TRBV21-1 and J usage is TRBJ2-7; the tabulated D call, TRBD2, remains unverified against the DNA. TRBV21-1 is designated a pseudogene. The CDR3 length is 15 residues. In nucleotides, the CDR3 is TGTGCCAGCAGAAAAGCGGCTTCTAGCTCCTACGAGCAGTACTTC. This sequence encodes CASRKAASSSYEQYF.

The gene calls are TRBV29-1 and TRBJ1-1; a weak D match, TRBD1 (6 bases). The V end lost 4 bases, the J end lost 11 bases, and 17 bases lay between the germline ends. The CDR3 has 12 amino acids. Germline V lookup: CDR1 SQVTM, CDR2 ANQGSEA. CDR3 region: CSVVSLQGMAFF. For the CDR3, the DNA is TGCAGCGTTGTTAGTCTACAGGGAATGGCTTTCTTT.